Below, 7 T cell receptor beta chains from the same sample are listed, as sequenced in a study of shared clonotypes between healthy human individuals. Sequencing used immunoSEQ multiplex PCR; TCRdb keeps in-frame clones, though not all of them. This sample yields around 330,000 clones, of which over 65% are seen a single time; 10% belongs to the top ten. Sequencing used memory CD4+ T cells sorted from blood. This sample's subset: CD45RA-negative fraction. The receptors come from a man aged 25-40 years in good health.

This clone was seen only a few times. The CDR3: CASSLDGPKNNEQFF. The DNA for the CDR3 is TGTGCCAGCAGCTTGGACGGGCCCAAGAATAATGAGCAGTTCTTC. This rearrangement joins TRBV5-4 to TRBJ2-1; D not resolved. The CDR3 covers 15 residues. CDR1 is SGHNT, CDR2 YYREEE, per germline (reference sequence). The V gene lost 0 bases and the J gene lost 7 bases, with 14 bases spanning the gap. Looking up the rest from reference TRBV5-4 and TRBJ2-1 gives the full variable domain: ETGVTQSPTHLIKTRGQQVTLRCSSQSGHNTVSWYQQALGQGPQFIFQYYREEENGRGNFPPRFSGLQFPNYSSELNVNALELDDSALYLCASSLDGPKNNEQFFGPGTRLTVL.

This chain connects TRBV11-2 to TRBJ1-1; D might be TRBD1 (6 bases). Trimming pared 5 bases from V and 1 base from J, leaving 11 bases between. The CDR3 contains 14 residues. Germline V gene lookup returns CDR1 SGHAT and CDR2 FQNNGV. The CDR3 region is CASSPIRGNTEAFF. In nucleotides, the CDR3 is TGTGCCAGCAGCCCTATCAGGGGGAACACTGAAGCTTTCTTT.

This chain uses TRBV2 with TRBJ1-5; TRBD1 might be the D (5 bases). Germline V CDR1 and CDR2: SNHLY, FYNNEI. Trimming shortened V by 4 bases and J by 6 bases, and 13 bases separated the two germline ends. The CDR3 sequence is 14 residues long. The CDR3 region is CASSVRQGSQPQHF. CDR3 nucleotide sequence: TGTGCCAGCAGTGTTCGGCAGGGCAGTCAGCCCCAGCATTTT.

A note on this clone: Within the sample, other DNA sequences also encode this same CDR3. CDR3 region: CASSYSISYEQYF. CDR3 DNA sequence: TGTGCCAGCAGTTACTCGATCTCCTACGAGCAGTACTTC. This chain uses TRBV6-6 with TRBJ2-7, with D unclear. CDR1 MNHNY and CDR2 SVGAGI come from the germline V gene (reference sequence). Between the trimmed V and J ends, which lost 0 bases and 0 bases, there was a span of 3 bases. There are 13 residues in the CDR3.

This sequence joins TRBV27 and TRBJ1-2, with 7 bases matching TRBD1. V dropped 8 bases and J dropped 8; count of bases not matched to a gene: 8. Looked up from germline, CDR1 is MNHEY and CDR2 is SMNVEV (reference sequence). The CDR3 runs 12 residues. The CDR3 reads CASGRQGSGYTF. The CDR3 DNA is TGTGCCAGCGGGAGACAGGGAAGCGGCTACACCTTC.

The chain recombines TRBV5-6 with TRBJ2-1; D is uncertain. V lost 0 bases and J 3 bases, leaving 7 bases between the germline ends. Germline V gene data show CDR1 as SGHDT and CDR2 as YYEEEE. CDR3 length: 14 amino acids. The CDR3 nucleotides are TGTGCCAGCAGCTTGGCCGGCTACTACAATGAGCAGTTCTTC. Residues: CASSLAGYYNEQFF.

This clone was detected once. This sequence joins TRBV9 and TRBJ2-1; 7 bases are shared with TRBD2. Germline V gene sequence: CDR1 SGDLS, CDR2 YYNGEE. J was trimmed by 9 bases and V by 4 bases; bases with no gene match: 19. This CDR3 contains 17 residues. This CDR3 is CASSPSSLGVWEGEQFF. In DNA form, the CDR3 reads TGTGCCAGCAGCCCATCAAGTCTGGGTGTGTGGGAGGGTGAGCAGTTCTTC.